This entry lists 28 T cell receptor beta chains sequenced from one sample in a study of CD8 T cells in ankylosing spondylitis. A single record per CDR3 protein comes from TCRdb applying MiXCR to the 5' RACE reads. In the table there are some 150,000 distinct CDR3 sequences, under 45% of which are singletons. Sequencing input: synovial fluid, either unsorted or a sorted T cell fraction (not recorded which). The receptors shown here come from a male donor with ankylosing spondylitis.

This clonotype was seen only a few times. The chain uses TRBV5-1 and TRBJ1-1, with 9 bases aligning to TRBD1. The CDR3 runs 16 residues. With V trimmed by 4 bases and J by 0 bases, 7 bases remained unmatched. CDR1 and CDR2 (germline): SGHRS, YFSETQ. This CDR3 reads CASSTTQGALNTEAFF. The CDR3 nucleotides read TGCGCCAGCAGCACGACACAGGGGGCTTTGAACACTGAAGCTTTCTTT.

This chain connects TRBV4-3 to TRBJ2-3; 8 positions match TRBD1. Trimming took 4 bases from V and 4 from J; bases not matched to a gene: 13. The germline gives CDR1 LGHNA, CDR2 YSLEER. The CDR3 has 17 residues. CDR3 bases: TGCGCCAGCAGCCCGCGTCCGATGGCAGGGGGCGCAGATACGCAGTATTTT. This translates into CASSPRPMAGGADTQYF.

This clonotype was seen once. This chain links TRBV11-2 with TRBJ2-5, with D unresolved. The CDR3 loop spans 15 amino acids. Per the germline V gene, CDR1 is SGHAT and CDR2 is FQNNGV. The V end was cut by 5 bases, the J end by 5 bases, with 18 bases between. In DNA form, the CDR3 reads TGTGCCAGCAGCCCGATGACCGGGCCTCTCGAGACCCAGTACTTC. Translated: CASSPMTGPLETQYF. Combining the CDR3 with reference TRBV11-2 and TRBJ2-5 gives the whole variable domain EAGVAQSPRYKIIEKRQSVAFWCNPISGHATLYWYQQILGQGPKLLIQFQNNGVVDDSQLPKDRFSAERLKGVDSTLKIQPAKLEDSAVYLCASSPMTGPLETQYFGPGTRLLVL.

The rearrangement joins TRBV27 to TRBJ2-1; D is undetermined. Looked up from germline, CDR1 is MNHEY and CDR2 is SMNVEV (reference sequence). The CDR3 has 15 residues. V shed 5 bases and J shed 6 bases, with 17 bases lying between them. CDR3 in amino acids: CASSPLLTAINEQFF. CDR3 coding DNA: TGTGCCAGCAGTCCCCTTCTGACCGCCATCAATGAGCAGTTCTTC.

Only a few counts were recorded for this clonotype. V is TRBV18 and J is TRBJ2-7, with no clear D. The CDR3 spans 16 residues. The germline V gene has CDR1 KGHSH and CDR2 LQKENI. V dropped 1 base and J dropped 0 bases, with 13 bases sitting between them. CDR3 region: CASSPRRQGSSYEQYF. The CDR3 bases are TGTGCCAGCTCACCACGGCGTCAAGGAAGCTCCTACGAGCAGTACTTC.

This clonotype turned up a few times. This chain joins TRBV4-3 and TRBJ1-6; D unclear. This CDR3 contains 18 residues. CDR1 and CDR2 (germline): LGHNA, YSLEER. The V gene lost 4 bases and the J gene lost 10 bases, with 26 bases spanning the gap. DNA of the CDR3: TGCGCCAGCAGCCCTTATCATAAGTGGTCCGGGCGGAAGTCACCCCTCCACTTT. This codes for CASSPYHKWSGRKSPLHF.

The V gene is TRBV27, the J gene TRBJ2-6; D may be TRBD2 (5 bases). V was clipped by 5 bases and J by 0 bases, with 20 bases between them. Germline V gene sequence: CDR1 MNHEY, CDR2 SMNVEV (reference sequence). The CDR3 covers 19 residues. CDR3 sequence (DNA): TGTGCCAGCAGTCTCCTATGGCCCCCCGGAGGCTCTGGGGCCAACGTCCTGACTTTC. It is translated as CASSLLWPPGGSGANVLTF.

This clonotype was counted only a few times. V is TRBV5-6 and J is TRBJ2-1, with D possibly matching TRBD1 (6 bases). The CDR3 covers 13 residues. V gave up 4 bases and J gave up 4 bases, with 9 bases separating them. Germline lookup yields CDR1 SGHDT and CDR2 YYEEEE. CDR3 coding DNA: TGTGCCAGCAGCCCAGGACAGTACAATGAGCAGTTCTTC. Amino acid sequence: CASSPGQYNEQFF.

This chain uses TRBV27 with TRBJ1-1, with D perhaps matching TRBD1 (6 bases). V lost 6 bases, J lost 0 bases, and 14 bases lay in between. Per germline, CDR1 MNHEY and CDR2 SMNVEV (reference sequence). This CDR3 contains 15 residues. CDR3 bases: TGTGCCAGCAGCAGGACCGGGGGCCTGAACACTGAAGCTTTCTTT. The encoded protein is CASSRTGGLNTEAFF.

This chain uses TRBV12-3 or TRBV12-4 with TRBJ2-7; D not certain. The ends were cut back, 9 bases at V and 4 bases at J, with 16 bases in the middle. CDR3 length: 13 amino acids. CDR3 nucleotide sequence: TGTGCCAGTTCTGGACCCTTTAGTTACGAGCAGTACTTC. Protein product: CASSGPFSYEQYF.

The rearrangement links TRBV6-5 to TRBJ2-3, with unresolved D. Trimming stripped 1 base from V and 0 bases from J, with 14 bases between. In germline, CDR1 is MNHEY, CDR2 SVGAGI. The CDR3 contains 17 residues. Here the CDR3 DNA reads TGTGCCAGCAGTTACTTCGGCGTCCGAGGCAGCACAGATACGCAGTATTTT. Translation gives CASSYFGVRGSTDTQYF.

The chain couples TRBV5-6 to TRBJ2-7; 8 positions agree with TRBD2. The germline V gene has CDR1 SGHDT and CDR2 YYEEEE. The CDR3 sequence is 15 residues long. Unmatched junction bases numbered 5, after V lost 1 base and J lost 2 bases. CDR3 residues: CASSLYAGGPYEQYF. In DNA form, the CDR3 reads TGTGCCAGCAGCTTGTACGCGGGAGGTCCCTACGAGCAGTACTTC.

This CDR3 reads CASSEVTGVPDTQYF. For the CDR3, the DNA is TGTGCCAGCAGTGAAGTGACAGGGGTACCAGATACGCAGTATTTT. The chain combines TRBV6-1 with TRBJ2-3; 8 bases map to TRBD1. This CDR3 contains 15 residues. CDR1 is MNHNS, CDR2 SASEGT, per germline. V shed 1 base and J 4 bases; nucleotides not matched to a gene: 4.

The CDR3 DNA sequence: TGTGCCAGCAGCCCAGGGGTTCAGGGCCGCTATGGCTACACCTTC. It is translated as CASSPGVQGRYGYTF. The rearrangement joins TRBV13 to TRBJ1-2, with D possibly TRBD1 on 6 matching bases. The germline V and J ends were trimmed by 5 bases and 4 bases, with 17 bases remaining between them. The CDR3 sequence is 15 residues long. Germline CDR1 is PRHDT and CDR2 is FYEKMQ (reference sequence).

The chain is built from TRBV20-1 and TRBJ2-1, with 10 bases matching TRBD2. The junction had 8 bases not matched to a gene; V was cut back by 2 bases and J by 7 bases. The germline gives CDR1 DFQATT, CDR2 SNEGSKA (reference sequence). The CDR3 has 15 amino acids. CDR3 nucleotide sequence: TGCAGTGCTAGACTGCCCCGGACTAGCGGAAATGAGCAGTTCTTC. Amino acids: CSARLPRTSGNEQFF.

The chain carries TRBV13 and TRBJ2-7; 11 bases line up with TRBD2. The CDR3 is made up of 19 amino acids. Germline CDR1 PRHDT, CDR2 FYEKMQ (reference sequence). The V segment lost 1 base and the J segment 3 bases; nucleotides outside the gene matches: 14. The CDR3 region has the DNA TGTGCCAGCAGCTTAGCCCCGCTTCTAGCGGGAGGAAACAACTACGAGCAGTACTTC. As protein: CASSLAPLLAGGNNYEQYF.

This clonotype was detected only a few times. This sequence joins TRBV11-2 and TRBJ1-3; D might be TRBD1 (6 bases). Germline V CDR1 and CDR2: SGHAT, FQNNGV. This CDR3 is 16 amino acids long. V was trimmed by 1 base and J by 3 bases, leaving 13 bases between them. CDR3 coding DNA: TGTGCCAGCAGCTTAGGAGCGGGGGGCCTTGGAAACACCATATATTTT. Amino acids: CASSLGAGGLGNTIYF.

This chain joins TRBV5-1 and TRBJ2-1; a weak D match, TRBD2 (5 bases). This CDR3 has 13 amino acids. V lost 1 base and J 6 bases, leaving 8 bases between the germline ends. The V gene's germline CDR1 is SGHRS and CDR2 YFSETQ. CDR3 region: CASSLRSANEQFF. CDR3 bases: TGCGCCAGCAGCTTGCGTAGCGCCAATGAGCAGTTCTTC.

This clonotype occurred many times. J is TRBJ2-7 and V is TRBV20-1, with 11 bases that match TRBD1. Trimming cost V 1 base and J 5 bases; bases outside gene matches: 10. In germline, CDR1 is DFQATT, CDR2 SNEGSKA (reference sequence). There are 16 residues in the CDR3. The CDR3 DNA reads as TGCAGTGCTAGAGCCCACCCGGGACAGGGGGTCAACGAGCAGTACTTC. It is translated as CSARAHPGQGVNEQYF.

V is TRBV4-1 and J is TRBJ1-2; the D is unclear. V was trimmed by 3 bases and J by 5 bases, leaving 22 bases between them. The length of the CDR3 is 17 residues. CDR1 is MGHRA and CDR2 is YSYEKL in the germline V gene. The CDR3 DNA reads as TGCGCCAGCAGCCAGGGCTACTTGGTGGACTCGATGTATGGCTACACCTTC. It yields the protein CASSQGYLVDSMYGYTF.

J is TRBJ2-2 and V is TRBV27; D not resolved. CDR3 length equals 13 residues. CDR1 is MNHEY, CDR2 SMNVEV, per germline (reference sequence). V was clipped by 6 bases and J by 3 bases, with 8 bases between them. In nucleotides, the CDR3 is TGTGCCAGCAGAATAACGCACACCGGGGAGCTGTTTTTT. Its translation is CASRITHTGELFF.

The genes are TRBV20-1 and TRBJ2-3, with 8 bases matching TRBD2. The V gene end was trimmed by 0 bases and the J gene end by 4 bases; junction bases not matched to a gene: 9. The CDR3 spans 16 residues. Germline V gene lookup returns CDR1 DFQATT and CDR2 SNEGSKA (reference sequence). This CDR3 is CSAREYSGIRADTQYF. As DNA, the CDR3 is TGCAGTGCTAGAGAATATAGCGGGATTCGGGCAGATACGCAGTATTTT.

The rearrangement uses TRBV4-3 and TRBJ2-7; 9 bases agree with TRBD1. The germline gives CDR1 LGHNA, CDR2 YSLEER. V dropped 0 bases and J dropped 1; count of bases not matched to a gene: 10. The CDR3 has 18 amino acids. The DNA of the CDR3 is TGCGCCAGCAGCCAAGATCATATCGGGACAGGGTTATCCTACGAGCAGTACTTC. Protein sequence: CASSQDHIGTGLSYEQYF.

This clonotype was observed many times. J is TRBJ1-4 and V is TRBV13; the D gene is possibly TRBD1 (6 bases). This CDR3 region has 14 residues. Trimming removed 6 bases from V and 8 bases from J, with 16 bases in between. Germline CDR1 PRHDT, CDR2 FYEKMQ (reference sequence). CDR3 loop: CASRIRGRGEKLFF. CDR3 DNA: TGTGCCAGCAGAATCAGGGGACGGGGGGAAAAACTGTTTTTT. Based on the CDR3 plus reference TRBV13 and TRBJ1-4, the full variable domain is AAGVIQSPRHLIKEKRETATLKCYPIPRHDTVYWYQQGPGQDPQFLISFYEKMQSDKGSIPDRFSAQQFSDYHSELNMSSLELGDSALYFCASRIRGRGEKLFFGSGTQLSVL.

This clonotype was recorded many times. The rearrangement uses TRBV5-1 and TRBJ2-7; 15 nucleotides line up with TRBD2. Germline CDR1 SGHRS, CDR2 YFSETQ. The CDR3 totals 18 residues. V shed 4 bases and J 7 bases; nucleotides not matched to a gene: 15. CDR3 DNA sequence: TGCGCCAGCAGCCCGGGACTAGCGGGGGGCCTACTGCCCCTGGAGCAGTACTTC. Its translation: CASSPGLAGGLLPLEQYF. Filled out from reference TRBV5-1 and TRBJ2-7, the complete variable domain reads KAGVTQTPRYLIKTRGQQVTLSCSPISGHRSVSWYQQTPGQGLQFLFEYFSETQRNKGNFPGRFSGRQFSNSRSEMNVSTLELGDSALYLCASSPGLAGGLLPLEQYFGPGTRLTVT.

In its sample, this clonotype was seen a few times. The V gene is TRBV28, the J gene TRBJ1-1; no firm D call. The germline V and J ends were trimmed by 3 bases and 4 bases, with 12 bases remaining between them. Germline values: CDR1 MDHEN, CDR2 SYDVKM. The CDR3 runs 14 residues. The CDR3 sequence: CASSFFSLATEAFF. DNA of the CDR3: TGTGCCAGCAGTTTTTTTAGTTTAGCCACTGAAGCTTTCTTT.

The rearrangement links TRBV20-1 to TRBJ1-1, with 7 positions matching TRBD1. Trimming removed 1 base from V and 0 bases from J; junction bases left unmatched: 8. CDR3 length equals 16 residues. Germline CDR1 is DFQATT and CDR2 is SNEGSKA (reference sequence). In DNA form, the CDR3 reads TGCAGTGCTAGAGGAAGGAGGGGGCGATTGAACACTGAAGCTTTCTTT. Amino acids: CSARGRRGRLNTEAFF.

This clonotype was seen a few times. This CDR3 is CASSRWGEAPDTQYF. The CDR3 bases are TGCGCCAGCAGCCGTTGGGGGGAGGCACCAGATACGCAGTATTTT. The chain couples TRBV5-1 to TRBJ2-3, with D perhaps matching TRBD2 (6 bases). The CDR3 contains 15 residues. CDR1 is SGHRS, CDR2 YFSETQ, per germline. Trimming left V 4 bases short and J 4 bases short, with 16 bases between.